This T cell receptor beta chain was sequenced during a study of cytomegalovirus exposure and HLA in healthy donors. Findings and limits, study-wide: After further analysis at a later stage, under 20,000 TCR beta sequences were associated with HLA alleles at 0.05 false discovery rate. The analysis excluded some indistinguishable V segments, including TRBV6-2 and TRBV6-3.

With respect to this clone: The antigen is undetermined. Likely a read error: the CDR3 ends without its conserved phenylalanine or tryptophan.

It was with 60 Vbeta and 13 Jbeta primers that the PCR ran. Profiling relied on immunoSEQ multiplex PCR, and the TCRdb table lists in-frame clones only, not all of them. This sample has approximately 70,000 clones, with roughly 67% found just once. In germline, CDR1 is MNHEY, CDR2 SVGAGI. V dropped 2 bases and J dropped 2 bases, with 6 bases sitting between them. The CDR3 totals 13 residues. This chain joins TRBV6-5 and TRBJ1-1; TRBD1 might be the D (5 bases). Material for sequencing was PBMCs. The clonotype was recovered from a man aged 35 to 55 in good health and CMV-seropositive. CDR3 residues: CASSYQGNTEAFL. In DNA, the CDR3 is TGTGCCAGCAGTTACCAGGGAAACACTGAAGCTTTCCTT.